This TCR beta chain was profiled in a study of identical twins. TCRdb used MiXCR to reprocess the 5' RACE reads, holding one entry per CDR3 protein. The sample has roughly 250,000 distinct CDR3 sequences, over 11% seen once. The CDR3 length is 12 residues. Germline CDR1 is DFQATT and CDR2 is SNEGSKA (reference sequence). V lost 4 bases and J 14 bases, leaving 15 bases between the germline ends. The study's findings and limits: It was cross-sectional statistical analysis, not following the same donors, that the conclusions relied on. Among monozygotic twins, out-of-frame TCR alpha sharing exceeded what models predicted.

This clonotype has just a few counts. Its antigen is undetermined. The V gene is TRBV20-1, the J gene TRBJ1-6; tentatively, D is TRBD1 (6 bases). The specimen was memory (CD45RO+) T cells sorted from blood. The TCR was taken from a woman aged 18-29 years in good health. CDR3 nucleotides: TGCAGTGCTACGGTTACAGGGACTTCCCTCCACTTT. Its protein product is CSATVTGTSLHF.